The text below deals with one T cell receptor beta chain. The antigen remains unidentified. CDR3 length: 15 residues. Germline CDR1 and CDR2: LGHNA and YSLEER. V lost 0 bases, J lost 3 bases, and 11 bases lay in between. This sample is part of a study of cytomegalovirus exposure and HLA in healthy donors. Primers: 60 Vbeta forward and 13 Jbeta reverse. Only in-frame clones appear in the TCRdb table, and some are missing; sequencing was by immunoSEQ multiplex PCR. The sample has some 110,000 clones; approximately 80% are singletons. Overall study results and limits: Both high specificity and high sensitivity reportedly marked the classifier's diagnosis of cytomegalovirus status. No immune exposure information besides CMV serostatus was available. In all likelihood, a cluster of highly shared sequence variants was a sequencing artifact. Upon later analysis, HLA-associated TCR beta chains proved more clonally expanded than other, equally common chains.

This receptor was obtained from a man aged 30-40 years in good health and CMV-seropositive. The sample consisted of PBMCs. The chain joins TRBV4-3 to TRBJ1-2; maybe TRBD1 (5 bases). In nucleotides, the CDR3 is TGCGCCAGCAGCCAAGAGGCAGGGAAGGACTATGGCTACACCTTC. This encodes CASSQEAGKDYGYTF.